The clone carrying this T cell receptor (beta chain) was observed a few times. The antigen remains undetermined. TCRdb reanalysed the 5' RACE reads using MiXCR and keeps one entry per CDR3 protein. The sample has about 660,000 distinct CDR3 sequences; more than 6.5% are singletons. These data belong to a study of identical twins. Study results and caveats: The more abundant beta clonotypes in cord blood had fewer insertions, and memory repertoires did not show this.

The CDR3 totals 12 residues. The V end was cut by 4 bases, the J end by 10 bases, with 12 bases between. The germline CDR1 and CDR2 sequences are SGHDT and YYEEEE. This same sample was also part of a study on yellow fever vaccine responses in identical twins.

This chain uses TRBV5-6 with TRBJ2-1, with D possibly called TRBD1 or TRBD2 (5 bases each). The TCR sequence derives from a woman younger than 30 in good health. The sequenced material came from PBMCs. The CDR3 DNA sequence: TGTGCCAGCAGCCTAGGGACCCTGGAGCAGTTCTTC. Amino acid sequence: CASSLGTLEQFF.